This T cell receptor (beta chain) appears in the sequencing data of a study of T cell responses to AZD1222 COVID-19 vaccine. Points from the study as a whole: Clonal diversity was possibly underestimated; the donors were predominantly white British and more often female. AZD1222 recipients seropositive at baseline numbered only 6 or 7. There were repertoire samples only from the period after the peak T cell response. Spike-spanning, vaccine-associated CD4 TCRs were dominant at 160-218 and 743-854.

On this clone: Its antigen is unidentified.

This CDR3 is 15 amino acids long. The germline V gene has CDR1 LNHDA and CDR2 SQIVND (reference sequence). V gave up 10 bases and J gave up 2 bases, with 18 bases separating them. Clones were read by immunoSEQ multiplex PCR, and TCRdb kept only the in-frame ones, dropping some. Of 85,000 to 90,000 clones in the sample, around nine tenths were seen once. This chain connects TRBV19 to TRBJ1-5; D call uncertain. The source is an adult in good health. The starting material was peripheral blood, obtained on day 0 of MenACWY control vaccination. The CDR3 nucleotides read TGTGCCACTGGCAAGGGAGGCGAGGGCAATCAGCCCCAGCATTTT. Its protein product is CATGKGGEGNQPQHF.